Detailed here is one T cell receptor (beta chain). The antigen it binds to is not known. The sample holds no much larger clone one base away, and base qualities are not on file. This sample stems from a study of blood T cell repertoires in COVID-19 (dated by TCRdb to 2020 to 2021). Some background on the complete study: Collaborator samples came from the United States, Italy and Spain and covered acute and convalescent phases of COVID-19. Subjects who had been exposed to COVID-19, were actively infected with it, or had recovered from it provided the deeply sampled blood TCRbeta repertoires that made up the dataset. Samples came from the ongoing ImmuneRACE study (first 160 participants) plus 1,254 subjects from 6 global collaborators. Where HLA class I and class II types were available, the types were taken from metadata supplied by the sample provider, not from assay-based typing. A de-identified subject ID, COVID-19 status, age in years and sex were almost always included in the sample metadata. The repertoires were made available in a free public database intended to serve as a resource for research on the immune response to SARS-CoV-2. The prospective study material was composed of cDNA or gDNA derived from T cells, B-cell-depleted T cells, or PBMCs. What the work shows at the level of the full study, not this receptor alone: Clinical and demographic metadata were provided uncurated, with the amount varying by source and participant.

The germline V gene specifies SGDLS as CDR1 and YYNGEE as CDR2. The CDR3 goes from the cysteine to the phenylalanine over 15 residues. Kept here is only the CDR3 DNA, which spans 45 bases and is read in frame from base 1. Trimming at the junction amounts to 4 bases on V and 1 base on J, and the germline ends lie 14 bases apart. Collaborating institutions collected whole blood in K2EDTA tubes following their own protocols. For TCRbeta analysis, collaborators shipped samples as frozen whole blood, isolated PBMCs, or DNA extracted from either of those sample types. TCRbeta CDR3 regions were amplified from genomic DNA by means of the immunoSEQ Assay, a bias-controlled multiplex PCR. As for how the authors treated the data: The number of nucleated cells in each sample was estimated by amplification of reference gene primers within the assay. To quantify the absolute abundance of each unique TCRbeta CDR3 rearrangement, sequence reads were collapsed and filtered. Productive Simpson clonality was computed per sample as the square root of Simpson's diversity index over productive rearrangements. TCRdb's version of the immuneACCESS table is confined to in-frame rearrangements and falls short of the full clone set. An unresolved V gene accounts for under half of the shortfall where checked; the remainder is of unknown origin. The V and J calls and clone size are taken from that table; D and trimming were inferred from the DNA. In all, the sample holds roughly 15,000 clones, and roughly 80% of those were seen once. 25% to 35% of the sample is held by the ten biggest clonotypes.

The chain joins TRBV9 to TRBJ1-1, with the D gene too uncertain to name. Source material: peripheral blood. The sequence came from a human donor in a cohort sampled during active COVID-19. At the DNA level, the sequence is TGTGCCAGCAGCTTTAAGGCCGCGGGGAACACTGAAGCTTTCTTT. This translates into CASSFKAAGNTEAFF.